This T cell receptor (beta chain) stems from a study of shared clonotypes between healthy human individuals. The protocol was immunoSEQ multiplex PCR, while the TCRdb copy is restricted to in-frame clones and leaves out a portion. Here the sample spans 450,000 to 500,000 clones, less than 80% being singletons. The CDR3 consists of 14 residues. A note on this clone: This could be a read error, since a much larger clone is one nucleotide away.

This receptor was identified in a woman aged 40-49 years in good health. Some clones in this sample may be carry-over from other donors' samples. Sequenced sample: PBMCs. The chain joins TRBV1 to TRBJ2-5; the table's TRBD2 call for D was not verified on the DNA. TRBV1 is a documented pseudogene. CDR3 residues: CTPSSGSGRVTQYF. The CDR3 bases are TGCACTCCTTCTAGCGGGAGCGGGAGAGTGACCCAGTACTTC.